Presented here are 23 T cell receptor beta chains from one specimen sequenced in a study of beta chain features in type 1 diabetes. Expressed TCRB transcripts were sequenced because the entire RNA isolate underwent reverse transcription. Measured with immunoSEQ multiplex PCR; TCRdb has only the in-frame clones, and not every one. Of around 330,000 clones listed, approximately 11% are singletons. The sequenced sample consisted of naive CD4+ T cells from blood. These receptors were taken from a woman younger than 45 in good health.

This clone has only a few counts. V is TRBV29-1 and J is TRBJ1-2; 7 nucleotides match TRBD1. Trimming cost V 7 bases and J 2 bases; bases outside gene matches: 4. Germline values: CDR1 SQVTM, CDR2 ANQGSEA. The CDR3 spans 12 residues. CDR3: CSGEQGNYGYTF. DNA of the CDR3: TGCAGCGGCGAACAGGGGAACTATGGCTACACCTTC. Filled out from reference TRBV29-1 and TRBJ1-2, the complete variable domain reads SAVISQKPSRDICQRGTSLTIQCQVDSQVTMMFWYRQQPGQSLTLIATANQGSEATYESGFVIDKFPISRPNLTFSTLTVSNMSPEDSSIYLCSGEQGNYGYTFGSGTRLTVV.

The rearrangement joins TRBV6-1 to TRBJ1-5; no definite D call. V lost 3 bases to trimming and J lost 4 bases, with 7 bases between them. The germline gives CDR1 MNHNS, CDR2 SASEGT. CDR3 length equals 13 residues. The CDR3 reads CASSDTPNQPQHF. As DNA, the CDR3 is TGTGCCAGCAGTGACACACCGAATCAGCCCCAGCATTTT.

A word on this clone: This same CDR3 is encoded by further DNA sequences in the sample. This rearrangement joins TRBV18 to TRBJ1-1; 7 bases align to TRBD1. Germline CDR1 and CDR2: KGHSH and LQKENI. J was trimmed by 0 bases and V by 3 bases; bases with no gene match: 1. CDR3 length equals 14 residues. CDR3 sequence: CASSPDRMNTEAFF. CDR3 nucleotides: TGTGCCAGCTCACCGGACAGGATGAACACTGAAGCTTTCTTT.

The chain links TRBV30 to TRBJ2-2; 9 nucleotides match TRBD2. The junction had 4 bases not matched to a gene; V was cut back by 3 bases and J by 2 bases. This CDR3 has 15 amino acids. Germline loops: CDR1 GTSNPN, CDR2 SVGIG (reference sequence). The CDR3 DNA sequence: TGTGCCTGGAGGAAGACTAGCGGTAACACCGGGGAGCTGTTTTTT. Its protein is CAWRKTSGNTGELFF. Together with reference TRBV30 and TRBJ2-2, the CDR3 gives the full variable domain: SQTIHQWPATLVQPVGSPLSLECTVEGTSNPNLYWYRQAAGRGLQLLFYSVGIGQISSEVPQNLSASRPQDRQFILSSKKLLLSDSGFYLCAWRKTSGNTGELFFGEGSRLTVL.

There are a few counts of this clone. The V call is TRBV15, the J call TRBJ2-1, with TRBD2 matching over 9 bases. CDR1 and CDR2 (germline): LNHNV, YYDKDF (reference sequence). J was trimmed by 11 bases and V by 5 bases; bases with no gene match: 7. This CDR3 has 13 amino acids. The CDR3 loop reads CATSVGSGRQQFF. CDR3 DNA: TGTGCCACCAGCGTTGGTAGCGGGAGACAGCAGTTCTTC. The full variable domain, rest sourced from reference TRBV15 and TRBJ2-1, is DAMVIQNPRYQVTQFGKPVTLSCSQTLNHNVMYWYQQKSSQAPKLLFHYYDKDFNNEADTPDNFQSRRPNTSFCFLDIRSPGLGDTAMYLCATSVGSGRQQFFGPGTRLTVL.

In this sample, this clone turned up a few times. The rearrangement uses TRBV15 and TRBJ2-6, with TRBD2 matching 8 bases. This CDR3 comprises 18 residues. The V segment lost 0 bases and the J segment 2 bases; nucleotides outside the gene matches: 6. Germline values: CDR1 LNHNV, CDR2 YYDKDF (reference sequence). The CDR3 nucleotides read TGTGCCACCAGCAGAGATGCGGGGGGCGCCACTGGGGCCAACGTCCTGACTTTC. It specifies CATSRDAGGATGANVLTF. Filled out from reference TRBV15 and TRBJ2-6, the complete variable domain reads DAMVIQNPRYQVTQFGKPVTLSCSQTLNHNVMYWYQQKSSQAPKLLFHYYDKDFNNEADTPDNFQSRRPNTSFCFLDIRSPGLGDTAMYLCATSRDAGGATGANVLTFGAGSRLTVL.

The CDR3 DNA follows: TGTGCCAGCAGTCCAGACACAGATACGCAGTATTTT. This encodes CASSPDTDTQYF. The V gene is TRBV28, the J gene TRBJ2-3; D is unresolved. There are 12 residues in the CDR3. V was cut by 5 bases and J by 2 bases, with 5 bases left in between. Germline V gene sequence: CDR1 MDHEN, CDR2 SYDVKM.

The chain couples TRBV28 to TRBJ2-7; 8 nucleotides align to TRBD2. In germline, CDR1 is MDHEN, CDR2 SYDVKM. V gave up 5 bases and J gave up 2 bases; unmatched junction bases: 8. The CDR3 contains 15 residues. Here the CDR3 reads CASSTPGLGPYEQYF. CDR3 nucleotide sequence: TGTGCCAGCAGTACGCCGGGACTAGGCCCCTACGAGCAGTACTTC.

J is TRBJ2-1 and V is TRBV7-2; the match to TRBD1 covers 11 bases. V was clipped by 1 base and J by 5 bases; unmatched bases: 7. CDR3 length: 17 residues. Germline CDR1 reads SGHTA; CDR2 reads FQGNSA. CDR3 sequence: CASSLVSLGQGDNEQFF. The CDR3 nucleotides read TGTGCCAGCAGCTTAGTATCGTTGGGACAGGGGGACAATGAGCAGTTCTTC.

About this clone itself: Other nucleotide sequences in the sample specify the same CDR3. The rearrangement links TRBV18 to TRBJ2-7, with 7 bases identical to TRBD1. The CDR3 has 14 residues. With V trimmed by 1 base and J by 2 bases, 2 bases remained unmatched. Germline CDR1 is KGHSH and CDR2 is LQKENI. The CDR3: CASSPRDRAYEQYF. The CDR3 nucleotides are TGTGCCAGCTCACCACGGGACAGAGCCTACGAGCAGTACTTC.

The chain combines TRBV7-3 with TRBJ2-3; tentative D call: TRBD2 (5 bases). Germline CDR1 is SGHTA and CDR2 is FQGTGA. This CDR3 spans 16 amino acids. The germline V and J ends were trimmed by 0 bases and 1 base, with 11 bases remaining between them. The CDR3 coding sequence is TGTGCCAGCAGCTTAACGCTGGCCGGGGGCACAGATACGCAGTATTTT. It codes for CASSLTLAGGTDTQYF.

The chain recombines TRBV27 with TRBJ1-4; D gene uncertain. V shed 3 bases and J shed 7 bases, with 9 bases lying between them. The length of the CDR3 is 13 residues. CDR1 and CDR2 from the germline V gene are MNHEY and SMNVEV (reference sequence). CDR3 sequence: CASSFEGSEKLFF. CDR3 in DNA: TGTGCCAGCAGTTTCGAGGGATCTGAAAAACTGTTTTTT.

This clone was seen a handful of times. The rearrangement uses TRBV28 and TRBJ2-2, with D hard to call. The CDR3 contains 12 residues. Trimming took 6 bases from V and 1 from J, leaving 3 bases between them. Germline CDR1 MDHEN, CDR2 SYDVKM. CDR3: CASSQNTGELFF. The DNA for the CDR3 is TGTGCCAGCAGCCAGAACACCGGGGAGCTGTTTTTT.

The V call is TRBV28, the J call TRBJ2-3, with D unresolved. The CDR3 runs to 15 residues. V lost 5 bases and J lost 4, with 16 bases in between. In germline, CDR1 is MDHEN, CDR2 SYDVKM. The DNA of the CDR3 is TGTGCCAGCAGTGACGCAGGCCACCGCCCAGATACGCAGTATTTT. This gives the protein CASSDAGHRPDTQYF.

The V call is TRBV14, the J call TRBJ2-1; no clear D. The CDR3 is 16 residues long. Deletions cut 3 bases from V and 0 bases from J, with 12 bases between. Germline V CDR1 and CDR2: SGHDN, FVKESK. The CDR3, as DNA: TGTGCCAGCAGCCACGTCGGTTCTAGCTCCTACAATGAGCAGTTCTTC. Translation: CASSHVGSSSYNEQFF.

This clone was detected a few times. V gene TRBV6-5 combines with J gene TRBJ2-5, with 7 bases identical to TRBD2. The CDR3 contains 14 residues. The V segment lost 3 bases and the J segment 5 bases; nucleotides outside the gene matches: 6. Germline lookup yields CDR1 MNHEY and CDR2 SVGAGI. In DNA, the CDR3 is TGTGCCAGCAGTTATCGCGGGAGTGTGGAGACCCAGTACTTC. This sequence encodes CASSYRGSVETQYF.

This clone has only a few counts. The V gene is TRBV9, the J gene TRBJ2-1, with 7 bases identical to TRBD1. From germline, CDR1 is SGDLS and CDR2 YYNGEE. The CDR3 extends over 14 amino acids. V lost 0 bases, J lost 6 bases, and 3 bases stayed unmatched. The CDR3 DNA sequence: TGTGCCAGCAGCGTAGTTCCAGGGGGCAATGAGCAGTTCTTC. The encoded protein is CASSVVPGGNEQFF.

This chain joins TRBV15 and TRBJ2-1; 9 bases map to TRBD1. The V segment lost 1 base and the J segment 6 bases; nucleotides outside the gene matches: 10. Germline CDR1 and CDR2: LNHNV and YYDKDF (reference sequence). The CDR3 spans 17 residues. The CDR3 sequence is CATSRGTGVQLFNEQFF. The CDR3 DNA reads TGTGCCACCAGCAGAGGGACAGGGGTCCAGCTGTTCAATGAGCAGTTCTTC.

This clone appeared a few times. The chain links TRBV30 to TRBJ2-2; D possibly corresponds to TRBD1 (5 bases). Trimming took off 2 bases at V and 7 bases at J, with 11 bases between the two ends. This CDR3 is 13 amino acids long. The V gene's germline CDR1 is GTSNPN and CDR2 SVGIG (reference sequence). Written as DNA, the CDR3 is TGTGCCTGGAGTTTAGGGGCAGGCGGGGAGCTGTTTTTT. Protein product: CAWSLGAGGELFF.

This rearrangement joins TRBV7-2 to TRBJ2-1, with 7 positions matching TRBD1. The CDR3 is 15 residues long. Looked up from germline, CDR1 is SGHTA and CDR2 is FQGNSA. V shed 3 bases and J 3 bases; nucleotides not matched to a gene: 5. CDR3 in amino acids: CASSFTTGVYNEQFF. For the CDR3, the DNA is TGTGCCAGCAGCTTTACTACAGGGGTCTACAATGAGCAGTTCTTC.

This clone appeared a few times. The V call is TRBV27, the J call TRBJ1-1, with a possible D match to TRBD1 (6 bases). Germline V CDR1 and CDR2: MNHEY, SMNVEV (reference sequence). V lost 6 bases and J 5 bases, leaving 10 bases between the germline ends. There are 12 residues in the CDR3. The CDR3 here is CASSPDRTEAFF. In DNA form, the CDR3 reads TGTGCCAGCAGCCCGGACAGAACTGAAGCTTTCTTT.

V usage is TRBV7-2 and J usage is TRBJ1-2; a weak D match, TRBD1 (6 bases). V was cut by 5 bases and J by 5 bases, with 18 bases left in between. CDR1 is SGHTA, CDR2 FQGNSA, per germline. CDR3 length: 15 residues. CDR3 DNA: TGTGCCAGCAGCCCCATTCAGGGGACGGCTTATGGCTACACCTTC. Translating gives CASSPIQGTAYGYTF.

In regard to this clone: This specimen includes other DNA sequences encoding the same CDR3. The CDR3 bases are TGTGCCAGCAGCTTGTCCGCGGGCTCCTACGAGCAGTACTTC. It codes for CASSLSAGSYEQYF. The chain joins TRBV5-6 to TRBJ2-7, with TRBD2 as a possible D gene (5 bases). Germline values: CDR1 SGHDT, CDR2 YYEEEE. This CDR3 is built from 14 residues. V was trimmed by 1 base and J by 0 bases, leaving 8 bases between them.